This T cell receptor beta chain was captured in a study of shared clonotypes between healthy human individuals. Germline assignment: CDR1 SEHNR and CDR2 FQNEAQ (reference sequence). J was trimmed by 1 base and V by 7 bases; bases with no gene match: 6. This CDR3 has 15 residues. The data were produced by immunoSEQ multiplex PCR, yet TCRdb's version contains in-frame clones alone and is incomplete. This sample has under 2,500,000 clones; under 97% occur once, and the top ten carry 0.1% to 0.15%. The clonotype comes from a young man in good health. The rearrangement joins TRBV7-9 to TRBJ2-2; TRBD1 agrees at 7 bases. Sequenced: naive CD4+ T cells sorted from blood. Subset meaning: CD45RA+ positively selected. Written as DNA, the CDR3 is TGTGCCAGCACCCCGGGACAGAAGAACACCGGGGAGCTGTTTTTT. Translating gives CASTPGQKNTGELFF.